The text below deals with one T cell receptor (beta chain). Its antigen remains undetermined. Base qualities are missing; no much larger clone stands one base away. PBMCs were isolated by Ficoll-Paque density gradient centrifugation. Instrument used: Illumina NovaSeq 6000. TCRalpha and TCRbeta cDNA libraries were built by 5'RACE with constant-segment primers, adding sample barcodes and unique molecular identifiers. Trizol reagent was used to extract RNA from every sample. The libraries were amplified in two PCR steps, and the second step added a second sample barcode and Illumina TruSeq adapters. Sequencing of libraries was performed on an Illumina NovaSeq with 2 x 150 bp paired-end reads. The source study handled its data this way. Demultiplexing of reads and collapsing into UMI-guided consensus sequences were performed with migec v1.2.7. With mixcr v2.1.11, UMI consensuses were aligned to TRA and TRB V and J templates and assembled into clonotypes. A clonotype was counted as expanded or contracted only when both edgeR and NoisET called the clonotype significant, with the noise models trained on biological replicates. For edgeR calls, a false discovery rate-adjusted p below 0.01 and a log2 fold-change threshold of 1 were applied. As an exploratory analysis of dynamics, max-normalized trajectories of the 1000 most abundant clonotypes were examined by PCA with hierarchical clustering. Separately sequenced CD4+ and CD8+ repertoires were used to assign the CD4 or CD8 phenotype of responding clones. The public reads were reanalyzed by TCRdb: fastp trimming at Q25, MiXCR alignment, in-frame beta chains only. Each CDR3 protein appears once, grouped with its most common genes and DNA. None of the V and J calls come from the authors' own analysis; TCRdb made them. Counted in this sample were roughly 150,000 distinct CDR3 sequences; 13% to 15% of them appeared once. 11% to 15% of the sample is held by the ten biggest clonotypes.

The source of the sample is a study of T-cell memory formation after mild COVID-19 (dated by TCRdb to 2020 to 2023). Notes on the research overall: Most TCR sequence clusters were specific to one of the two donors. In two donors, T-cell clones that expanded and contracted after mild COVID-19 were followed by sequencing TCRalpha and TCRbeta repertoires longitudinally. The cohort was made up of two young adult volunteers, one female and one male, who were previously healthy. Points the paper makes about the study in general: The study included only a couple of mild cases, and larger cohorts that include severe cases with pre-infection samples were judged to be necessary. Contracting CD4+ clones appeared mostly in the CM and EM memory subsets, whereas CD8+ clones were enriched in EMRA. SARS-CoV-2 specificity of the second-wave clones peaking on day 37 was not confirmed. Some responding clones were found in pre-infection memory, which suggests that pre-existing cross-reactive memory T cells took part in the SARS-CoV-2 response. From day 15 to 85, contracting clones showed balanced CD4/CD8 phenotypes, whereas a second wave of clones that expanded from day 15 to 37 leaned towards CD4+.

The germline V gene provides CDR1 SGHRS and CDR2 YFSETQ. The CDR3 covers 14 residues, taking in both the cysteine and the phenylalanine. Only the CDR3 region is kept as DNA, spanning 42 bases read in frame from base 1. The trim is 2 bases for V and 1 base for J, with a gap of 9 bases between the germline ends. The sample comprised PBMCs or a T cell subset sorted from them (not recorded which). In this chain, TRBV5-1 is recombined with TRBJ1-1, with TRBD1 tentatively as D gene (5 bases match). The TCR originated in an adult woman who had mild COVID-19 (a few samples of this study predate the infection). The sample titles of this study are shuffled in the database, so cell type and time point are left out; the donor was told from shared clones. The DNA sequence is as follows: TGCGCCAGCAGCTTAGACGGACAGAACACTGAAGCTTTCTTT. It translates to CASSLDGQNTEAFF.